One and the same sample provided the 30 T cell receptor beta chains below, sequenced in a study of molecular identifiers for immune sequencing clone quantification. A single record per CDR3 protein comes from TCRdb applying MiXCR to the PCR reads. The repertoire consists of approximately 500,000 distinct CDR3 sequences, with 25% occurring once and the leading ten covering 0.7% to 0.9%. Sequencing was carried out using naive CD8+ T cells from blood, with Jurkat cell RNA spiked in. The subset is: FACS-sorted CD8+CD4-CCR7+CD45RA+ naive T cells. All receptors come from a human donor in good health. Some libraries in this study had Jurkat cell RNA spiked in.

This clonotype was seen at least ten times. This chain connects TRBV7-9 to TRBJ2-7; either TRBD1 or TRBD2 may fit D (5 bases each). The germline CDR1 and CDR2 sequences are SEHNR and FQNEAQ (reference sequence). The V end lost 4 bases, the J end lost 5 bases, and 18 bases lay between the germline ends. This CDR3 contains 15 residues. The CDR3 sequence: CASSSWDGVGHEQYF. DNA of the CDR3: TGTGCCAGCAGCTCGTGGGACGGTGTAGGACACGAGCAGTACTTC.

This clonotype was found many times. This chain uses TRBV7-9 with TRBJ2-7, with a tentative D call TRBD1 (6 bases). Per the germline V gene, CDR1 is SEHNR and CDR2 is FQNEAQ (reference sequence). The CDR3 runs 14 residues. The germline V and J ends were trimmed by 3 bases and 3 bases, with 12 bases remaining between them. The CDR3, as DNA: TGTGCCAGCAGCTTGGTACAGGGTGACTACGAGCAGTACTTC. Protein: CASSLVQGDYEQYF.

In its sample, this clonotype was seen a few times. This chain uses TRBV5-4 with TRBJ2-1; 11 positions agree with TRBD2. CDR3 size: 15 residues. V was pared by 3 bases and J by 5 bases, with 4 bases of the junction left unmatched. Germline CDR1 SGHNT, CDR2 YYREEE (reference sequence). The CDR3 region is CASSSRLAGHNEQFF. In DNA form, the CDR3 reads TGTGCCAGCAGCTCGCGACTAGCGGGACACAATGAGCAGTTCTTC.

The chain carries TRBV4-1 and TRBJ1-2; the match to TRBD1 covers 10 bases. Germline V gene sequence: CDR1 MGHRA, CDR2 YSYEKL. CDR3 length: 15 amino acids. V trimming: 3 bases; J trimming: 5 bases; junction bases outside the gene matches: 6. The CDR3 bases are TGCGCCAGCAGCCAGGGACAGGGGTGGGGGTATGGCTACACCTTC. Amino acid sequence: CASSQGQGWGYGYTF.

The chain joins TRBV11-2 to TRBJ2-1; 7 bases are a match to TRBD2. The CDR3 consists of 15 residues. J gave up 9 bases and V 5 bases, and 13 bases lay outside the gene matches. Germline loops: CDR1 SGHAT, CDR2 FQNNGV. DNA of the CDR3: TGTGCCAGCAGCCCTTATTTGGACGGGGGGAGTGAGCAGTTCTTC. The encoded protein is CASSPYLDGGSEQFF.

Points on this clonotype: One junction end disagrees with the germline gene, perhaps due to a read error. The rearrangement joins TRBV6-6 to TRBJ2-7, with D possibly being TRBD1 or TRBD2 (5 bases each). Germline V gene sequence: CDR1 MNHNY, CDR2 SVGAGI (reference sequence). CDR3 length: 15 residues. CDR3 region: CASSYPGTGSYVQYF. In DNA, the CDR3 is TGTGCCAGCAGTTACCCCGGGACGGGCTCCTACGTGCAGTACTTC.

This clonotype occurred many times. This chain links TRBV6-2 or TRBV6-3 with TRBJ1-1, with unresolved D. Germline lookup yields CDR1 MNHEY and CDR2 SVGEGT. Trimming took 8 bases from V and 4 from J, leaving 14 bases between them. CDR3 length: 13 amino acids. This CDR3 reads CASAIDRSTEAFF. The CDR3 bases are TGTGCCAGCGCAATAGATAGGAGCACTGAAGCTTTCTTT.

In its sample, this clonotype was seen many times. The chain is built from TRBV6-5 and TRBJ2-7; tentatively, D is TRBD2 (5 bases). This CDR3 has 14 amino acids. Germline CDR1 reads MNHEY; CDR2 reads SVGAGI. The V gene lost 2 bases and the J gene lost 0 bases, with 8 bases spanning the gap. CDR3 in amino acids: CASSYTDSSYEQYF. The CDR3 DNA is TGTGCCAGCAGTTACACGGACTCCTCCTACGAGCAGTACTTC.

This chain uses TRBV6-5 with TRBJ2-5; D gene unclear. The CDR3 runs to 14 residues. The V end lost 0 bases, the J end lost 2 bases, and 7 bases lay between the germline ends. Germline V gene lookup returns CDR1 MNHEY and CDR2 SVGAGI. CDR3 nucleotides: TGTGCCAGCAGTTACTCGTCAGAACAAGAGACCCAGTACTTC. Residues: CASSYSSEQETQYF.

This clonotype was counted between two and nine times. The chain combines TRBV6-5 with TRBJ1-2; maybe TRBD1 (6 bases). The CDR3 is 16 residues long. V was pared by 5 bases and J by 2 bases, with 18 bases between. Germline CDR1 MNHEY, CDR2 SVGAGI. The CDR3 here is CASSPDRGDRNYGYTF. CDR3 DNA sequence: TGTGCCAGCAGTCCGGACAGAGGGGATCGAAACTATGGCTACACCTTC.

The sample holds many counts of this clonotype. The chain links TRBV20-1 to TRBJ2-7; D is ambiguous. In germline, CDR1 is DFQATT, CDR2 SNEGSKA (reference sequence). This CDR3 has 12 amino acids. Trimming removed 5 bases from V and 0 bases from J, with 8 bases in between. The CDR3 loop is CSAGNNSYEQYF. The CDR3, as DNA: TGCAGTGCTGGGAACAACTCCTACGAGCAGTACTTC.

This clonotype turned up a few times. A much larger clonotype is one base distant, so this may be a read error. The rearrangement joins TRBV28 to TRBJ2-4, with D perhaps matching TRBD2 (5 bases). Germline loops: CDR1 MDHEN, CDR2 SYDVKM. The V end was cut by 2 bases, the J end by 6 bases, with 14 bases between. The CDR3 sequence is 15 residues long. The CDR3 spells CASSLGGPSINIQYF. As DNA, the CDR3 is TGTGCCAGCAGTTTAGGAGGTCCCTCAATAAACATTCAGTACTTC.

This clonotype showed up just once. This chain uses TRBV13 with TRBJ2-2; either TRBD1 or TRBD2 may fit D (5 bases each). The V gene lost 8 bases and the J gene lost 3 bases, with 13 bases spanning the gap. Germline assignment: CDR1 PRHDT and CDR2 FYEKMQ (reference sequence). The CDR3 contains 14 residues. The CDR3 region is CASSGTAHTGELFF. Here the CDR3 DNA reads TGTGCCAGCTCCGGGACCGCGCACACCGGGGAGCTGTTTTTT.

Ten or more counts support this clonotype. The rearrangement links TRBV7-7 to TRBJ2-3; D ambiguous. This CDR3 comprises 15 residues. Between the trimmed V and J ends, which lost 5 bases and 2 bases, there was a span of 14 bases. Germline CDR1 SSHAT, CDR2 FNYEAQ (reference sequence). Here the CDR3 reads CASSPSLTFTDTQYF. The CDR3 coding sequence is TGTGCCAGCAGCCCGTCCTTGACCTTCACAGATACGCAGTATTTT.

This clonotype was seen at least ten times. CDR3 nucleotide sequence: TGCGCCAGCAGCCAGGGGACTAGCAGAGGCTACGAGCAGTACTTC. It encodes CASSQGTSRGYEQYF. This sequence joins TRBV4-3 and TRBJ2-7, with 9 bases identical to TRBD2. CDR1 and CDR2 from the germline V gene are LGHNA and YSLEER. The CDR3 loop spans 15 amino acids. V shed 3 bases and J 3 bases; nucleotides not matched to a gene: 6.

With respect to this clonotype: With a much larger clone just one base away, this may be a read error. CDR3 DNA: TGTGCCAGCAGCACTTGGGACTCACCCACGGGAGAGCCCCAGTACTTC. Translation gives CASSTWDSPTGEPQYF. The chain combines TRBV7-2 with TRBJ2-5, with a weak D call TRBD2 (6 bases). The CDR3 has 16 amino acids. CDR1 and CDR2 from the germline V gene are SGHTA and FQGNSA.

This clonotype has more than one count but fewer than ten. The chain carries TRBV3-1 and TRBJ1-1, with D tentatively TRBD1 (5 bases). This CDR3 is built from 15 residues. Trimming removed 0 bases at V and 3 bases at J, with 11 bases between. Germline values: CDR1 LGHDT, CDR2 YNNKEL (reference sequence). This CDR3 reads CASSQDWVGDTEAFF. The CDR3, as DNA: TGTGCCAGCAGCCAAGATTGGGTGGGGGACACTGAAGCTTTCTTT.

About this clonotype itself: A read error may be the cause here, since a much bigger clone is one base away. The chain uses TRBV7-9 and TRBJ2-7; tentatively, D is TRBD1 (5 bases). Germline CDR1 reads SEHNR; CDR2 reads FQNEAQ (reference sequence). CDR3 length equals 13 residues. Here the CDR3 reads CASSIDRFYGQYF. The CDR3 region has the DNA TGTGCCAGCAGCATAGACAGATTCTACGGGCAGTACTTC. Supplemented by reference TRBV7-9 and TRBJ2-7, the full variable domain reads DTGVSQNPRHKITKRGQNVTFRCDPISEHNRLYWYRQTLGQGPEFLTYFQNEAQLEKSRLLSDRFSAERPKGSFSTLEIQRTEQGDSAMYLCASSIDRFYGQYFGPGTRLTVT.

The J gene is TRBJ2-7, the V gene TRBV30, with 8 bases identical to TRBD1. Per the germline V gene, CDR1 is GTSNPN and CDR2 is SVGIG (reference sequence). The CDR3 runs to 15 residues. V shed 4 bases, J shed 6 bases, and the junction held 14 bases outside the gene matches. CDR3 sequence (DNA): TGTGCCTGGAAATTGGGACAGGCTCTATCGGGCGAGCAGTACTTC. It encodes CAWKLGQALSGEQYF.

This clonotype turned up a few times. DNA of the CDR3: TGTGCCAGCAGCTGGCAGGTACTCCAGCCCCAGCATTTT. Protein sequence: CASSWQVLQPQHF. The rearrangement links TRBV5-5 to TRBJ1-5, with D unresolved. Germline-derived CDR1 and CDR2 are SGHKS and YYEKEE (reference sequence). This CDR3 has 13 residues. V lost 3 bases and J lost 7, with 11 bases in between.

The genes are TRBV19 and TRBJ1-5; the D gene is possibly TRBD1 (6 bases). Germline V gene data show CDR1 as LNHDA and CDR2 as SQIVND (reference sequence). Trimming removed 5 bases from V and 2 bases from J, with 13 bases in between. This CDR3 is built from 15 residues. CDR3 nucleotide sequence: TGTGCCAGTAGTTTCGGCCGGGGGCGCAATCAGCCCCAGCATTTT. As protein: CASSFGRGRNQPQHF.

This clonotype came up a few times. The genes are TRBV7-9 and TRBJ2-7; no firm D call. Trimming cost V 5 bases and J 6 bases, with 14 bases left between them. CDR3 length: 13 amino acids. Germline CDR1 and CDR2: SEHNR and FQNEAQ (reference sequence). CDR3 amino acids: CASSTDLKIEQYF. In nucleotides, the CDR3 is TGTGCCAGCAGCACAGACTTGAAAATCGAGCAGTACTTC. Filled out from reference TRBV7-9 and TRBJ2-7, the complete variable domain reads DTGVSQNPRHKITKRGQNVTFRCDPISEHNRLYWYRQTLGQGPEFLTYFQNEAQLEKSRLLSDRFSAERPKGSFSTLEIQRTEQGDSAMYLCASSTDLKIEQYFGPGTRLTVT.

Of note for this clonotype: Mismatch with germline at one junction end may stem from a read error. This chain uses TRBV7-2 with TRBJ2-7; maybe TRBD1 (6 bases). The CDR3 sequence is 14 residues long. Germline assignment: CDR1 SGHTA and CDR2 FQGNSA. The DNA for the CDR3 is TGTGTCAGCAGTACCGGAACAGGGCTCGACGAGCAGTACTTC. Translating gives CVSSTGTGLDEQYF.

The CDR3 sequence is CASSQDLMTVTYEQYF. The CDR3 DNA reads TGTGCCAGCAGCCAAGATCTTATGACAGTGACCTACGAGCAGTACTTC. The chain carries TRBV3-1 and TRBJ2-7; tentatively, D is TRBD1 (5 bases). Germline V gives CDR1 LGHDT, CDR2 YNNKEL (reference sequence). Trimming shortened V by 0 bases and J by 2 bases, and 14 bases separated the two germline ends. The CDR3 runs 16 residues.

This clonotype has just a few counts. The chain uses TRBV30 and TRBJ1-6, with D unclear. Trimming shortened V by 3 bases and J by 10 bases, and 16 bases separated the two germline ends. CDR1 and CDR2 from the germline V gene are GTSNPN and SVGIG (reference sequence). The CDR3 is 14 residues long. Here the CDR3 reads CAWSEGSQGSPLHF. CDR3 nucleotides: TGTGCCTGGAGCGAAGGGTCCCAAGGCTCACCCCTCCACTTT. The full variable domain, in which reference TRBV30 and TRBJ1-6 provide the parts outside the CDR3, is SQTIHQWPATLVQPVGSPLSLECTVEGTSNPNLYWYRQAAGRGLQLLFYSVGIGQISSEVPQNLSASRPQDRQFILSSKKLLLSDSGFYLCAWSEGSQGSPLHFGNGTRLTVT.

This clonotype showed up just a few times. This sequence joins TRBV7-9 and TRBJ2-7; the D is unclear. CDR1 SEHNR and CDR2 FQNEAQ come from the germline V gene (reference sequence). V was shortened by 5 bases and J by 3 bases, with 11 bases between the two germline ends. The CDR3 contains 13 residues. CDR3 residues: CASSTAAGYEQYF. The CDR3 nucleotides are TGTGCCAGCAGCACGGCAGCAGGCTACGAGCAGTACTTC.

The gene calls are TRBV10-3 and TRBJ2-2; D is possibly TRBD2 (6 bases). This CDR3 has 15 residues. The V end was cut by 4 bases, the J end by 2 bases, with 11 bases between. Germline V gene sequence: CDR1 ENHRY, CDR2 SYGVKD. For the CDR3, the DNA is TGTGCCATCAGTGCCCCGGAGGGAAACACCGGGGAGCTGTTTTTT. This translates into CAISAPEGNTGELFF.

This clonotype has just a few counts. The J gene is TRBJ1-1, the V gene TRBV28; 7 bases align to TRBD1. The J segment lost 7 bases and the V segment lost 5 bases, leaving 10 bases of the junction unmatched. The CDR3 has 14 residues. CDR1 is MDHEN and CDR2 is SYDVKM in the germline V gene. The CDR3 sequence: CASSELGQDFEAFF. Here the CDR3 DNA reads TGTGCCAGCAGTGAATTAGGACAGGACTTTGAAGCTTTCTTT.

With regard to this clonotype: A read error may explain this, as a much larger clone is one base away. This chain connects TRBV5-6 to TRBJ2-7; D ambiguous. Germline V gene data show CDR1 as SGHDT and CDR2 as YYEEEE. This CDR3 has 15 residues. The CDR3, as DNA: TGTGCCAGCAGCTTGGGGACCTACGTTACCTACGAGCGGTACTTC. Translated, it gives CASSLGTYVTYERYF.

This clonotype was seen repeatedly, ten times or more. The CDR3 protein is CASSGNREERATDTEAFF. CDR3 coding DNA: TGTGCCAGCAGCGGGAACAGGGAAGAAAGGGCGACGGACACTGAAGCTTTCTTT. The chain joins TRBV9 to TRBJ1-1, with D possibly being TRBD1 (6 bases). V lost 3 bases, J lost 3 bases, and 24 bases lay in between. Germline V gene lookup returns CDR1 SGDLS and CDR2 YYNGEE. This CDR3 has 18 amino acids.